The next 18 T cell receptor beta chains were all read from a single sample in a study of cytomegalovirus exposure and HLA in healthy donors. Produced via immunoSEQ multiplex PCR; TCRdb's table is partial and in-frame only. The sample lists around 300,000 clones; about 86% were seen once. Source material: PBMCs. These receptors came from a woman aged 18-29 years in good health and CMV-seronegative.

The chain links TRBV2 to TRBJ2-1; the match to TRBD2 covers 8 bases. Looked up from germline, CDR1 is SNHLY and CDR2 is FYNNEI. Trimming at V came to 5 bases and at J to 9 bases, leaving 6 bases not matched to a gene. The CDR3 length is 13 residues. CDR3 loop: CASSQRELVEQFF. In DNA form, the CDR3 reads TGTGCCAGCAGTCAGCGGGAGCTCGTTGAGCAGTTCTTC.

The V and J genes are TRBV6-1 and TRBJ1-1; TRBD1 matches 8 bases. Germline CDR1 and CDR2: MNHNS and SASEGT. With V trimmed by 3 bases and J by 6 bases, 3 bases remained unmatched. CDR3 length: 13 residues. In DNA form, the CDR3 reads TGTGCCAGCAGTGAGGACAGGGCCGCTGAAGCTTTCTTT. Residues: CASSEDRAAEAFF.

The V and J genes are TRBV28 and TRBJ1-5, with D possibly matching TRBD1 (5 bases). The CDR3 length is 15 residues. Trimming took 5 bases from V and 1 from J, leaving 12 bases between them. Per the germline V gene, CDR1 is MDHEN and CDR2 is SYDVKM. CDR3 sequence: CASSPAGRSNQPQHF. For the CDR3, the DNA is TGTGCCAGCAGTCCCGCGGGGCGCAGCAATCAGCCCCAGCATTTT.

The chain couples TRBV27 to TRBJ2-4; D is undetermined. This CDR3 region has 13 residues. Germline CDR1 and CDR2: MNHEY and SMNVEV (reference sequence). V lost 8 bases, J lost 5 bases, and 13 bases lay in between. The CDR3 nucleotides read TGTGCCAGCCGTCGGAGCGAGGAAAACATTCAGTACTTC. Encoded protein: CASRRSEENIQYF.

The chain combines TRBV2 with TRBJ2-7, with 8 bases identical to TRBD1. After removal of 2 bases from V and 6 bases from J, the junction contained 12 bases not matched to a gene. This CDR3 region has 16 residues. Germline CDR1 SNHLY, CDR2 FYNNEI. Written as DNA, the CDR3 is TGTGCCAGCAGTGAACCAGGGGGCGCTTTTTCCCGCGAGCAGTACTTC. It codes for CASSEPGGAFSREQYF.

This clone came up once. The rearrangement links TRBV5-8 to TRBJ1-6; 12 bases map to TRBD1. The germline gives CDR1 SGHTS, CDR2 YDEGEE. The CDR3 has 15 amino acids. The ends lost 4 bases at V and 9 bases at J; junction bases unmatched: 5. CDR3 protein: CASSPGTGGRSPLHF. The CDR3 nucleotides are TGTGCCAGCAGCCCCGGGACAGGGGGCCGTTCACCCCTCCACTTT.

The CDR3: CASSRLGDRGARDEQYF. CDR3 sequence (DNA): TGTGCCAGCAGCCGTCTCGGGGACAGGGGGGCTCGAGACGAGCAGTACTTC. The chain combines TRBV7-9 with TRBJ2-7; 11 bases map to TRBD1. The CDR3 length is 17 residues. The J segment lost 5 bases and the V segment lost 5 bases, leaving 14 bases of the junction unmatched. Germline assignment: CDR1 SEHNR and CDR2 FQNEAQ (reference sequence).

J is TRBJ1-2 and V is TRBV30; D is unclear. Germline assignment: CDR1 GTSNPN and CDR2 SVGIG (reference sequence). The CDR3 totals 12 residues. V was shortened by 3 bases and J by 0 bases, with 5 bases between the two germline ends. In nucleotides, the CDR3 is TGTGCCTGGAGGCAGACTAACTATGGCTACACCTTC. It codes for CAWRQTNYGYTF.

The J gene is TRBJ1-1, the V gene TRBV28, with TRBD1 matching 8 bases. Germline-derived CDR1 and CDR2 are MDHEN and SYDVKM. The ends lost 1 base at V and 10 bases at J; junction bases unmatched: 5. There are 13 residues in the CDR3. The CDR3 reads CASSLYRGAGAFF. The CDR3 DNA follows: TGTGCCAGCAGTTTATACAGGGGGGCCGGAGCTTTCTTT. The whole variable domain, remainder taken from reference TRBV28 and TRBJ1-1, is DVKVTQSSRYLVKRTGEKVFLECVQDMDHENMFWYRQDPGLGLRLIYFSYDVKMKEKGDIPEGYSVSREKKERFSLILESASTNQTSMYLCASSLYRGAGAFFGQGTRLTVV.

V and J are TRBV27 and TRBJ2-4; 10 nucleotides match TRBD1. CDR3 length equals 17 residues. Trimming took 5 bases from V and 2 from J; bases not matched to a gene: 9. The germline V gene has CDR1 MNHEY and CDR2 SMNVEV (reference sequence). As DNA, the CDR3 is TGTGCCAGCAGTCCTGAGGGGACAGGGGCCACCAAAAACATTCAGTACTTC. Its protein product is CASSPEGTGATKNIQYF.

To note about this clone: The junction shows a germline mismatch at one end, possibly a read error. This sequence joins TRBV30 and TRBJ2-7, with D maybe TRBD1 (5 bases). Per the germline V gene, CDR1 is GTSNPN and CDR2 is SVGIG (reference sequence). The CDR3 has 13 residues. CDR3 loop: CAWSRGQDILGGF. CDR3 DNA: TGTGCCTGGAGTCGAGGCCAGGACATCCTAGGCGGCTTC.

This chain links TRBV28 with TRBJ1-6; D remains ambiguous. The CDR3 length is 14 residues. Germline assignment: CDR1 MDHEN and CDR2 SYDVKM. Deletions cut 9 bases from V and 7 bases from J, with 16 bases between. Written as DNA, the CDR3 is TGTGCCAGGGGGTGGAGGCGGACGAATTCACCCCTCCACTTT. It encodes CARGWRRTNSPLHF. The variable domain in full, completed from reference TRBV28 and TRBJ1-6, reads DVKVTQSSRYLVKRTGEKVFLECVQDMDHENMFWYRQDPGLGLRLIYFSYDVKMKEKGDIPEGYSVSREKKERFSLILESASTNQTSMYLCARGWRRTNSPLHFGNGTRLTVT.

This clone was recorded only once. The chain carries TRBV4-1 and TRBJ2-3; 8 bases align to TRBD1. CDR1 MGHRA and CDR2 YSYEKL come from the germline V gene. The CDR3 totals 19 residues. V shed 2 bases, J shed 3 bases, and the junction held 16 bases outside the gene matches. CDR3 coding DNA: TGCGCCAGCAGCCAACCAGATGGGTGGGGGCAGGGGGCTACAGATACGCAGTATTTT. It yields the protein CASSQPDGWGQGATDTQYF.

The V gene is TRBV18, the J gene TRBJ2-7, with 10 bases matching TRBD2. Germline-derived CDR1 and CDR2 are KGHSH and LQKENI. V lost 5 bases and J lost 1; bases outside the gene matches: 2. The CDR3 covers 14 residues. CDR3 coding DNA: TGTGCCAGCTCAGCTAGCGGGAGATCCTACGAGCAGTACTTC. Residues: CASSASGRSYEQYF.

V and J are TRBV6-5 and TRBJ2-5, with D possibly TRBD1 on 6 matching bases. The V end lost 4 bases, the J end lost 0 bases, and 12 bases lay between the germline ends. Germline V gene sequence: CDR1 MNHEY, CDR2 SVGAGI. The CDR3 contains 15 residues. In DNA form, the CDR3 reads TGTGCCAGCAGTTTTAACAGGGAGTACCAAGAGACCCAGTACTTC. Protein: CASSFNREYQETQYF.

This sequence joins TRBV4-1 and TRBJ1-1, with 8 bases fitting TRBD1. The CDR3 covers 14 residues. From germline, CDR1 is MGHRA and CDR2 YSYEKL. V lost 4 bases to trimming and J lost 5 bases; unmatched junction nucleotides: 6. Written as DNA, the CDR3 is TGCGCCAGCAGCCGCAAACAGGGGGAGACTGAAGCTTTCTTT. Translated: CASSRKQGETEAFF.

The CDR3 sequence is CASSLRLATNEKLFF. The CDR3 nucleotides read TGTGCCAGCAGTTTAAGACTAGCAACTAATGAAAAACTGTTTTTT. The V and J genes are TRBV27 and TRBJ1-4; D remains ambiguous. This CDR3 is 15 amino acids long. Trimming removed 2 bases from V and 0 bases from J, with 7 bases in between. Per the germline V gene, CDR1 is MNHEY and CDR2 is SMNVEV (reference sequence).

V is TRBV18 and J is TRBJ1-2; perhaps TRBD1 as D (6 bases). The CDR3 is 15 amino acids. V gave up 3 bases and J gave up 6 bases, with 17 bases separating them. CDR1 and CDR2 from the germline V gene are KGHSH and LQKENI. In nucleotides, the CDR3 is TGTGCCAGCTCACCCGGGGCGGCAGGGGCCAATGGCTACACCTTC. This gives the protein CASSPGAAGANGYTF.